Shown below are 30 T cell receptor beta chains from a single sample sequenced in a study of response to subunit inactivated influenza vaccine. TCRdb redid the calling of the RT-PCR reads with MiXCR, one entry per CDR3 protein. The table includes hundreds of thousands of distinct CDR3 sequences, approximately 12% detected once. Sequenced here: PBMCs from blood, sampled on the day of vaccination. The receptor source for this set is a man aged 45-65 years who received an inactivated influenza vaccine.

This clonotype was recorded a few times. The CDR3 DNA follows: TGCGCCAGCAGCCCGGGACTGCCTAGCACAGATACGCAGTATTTT. Its translation is CASSPGLPSTDTQYF. The rearrangement uses TRBV5-1 and TRBJ2-3; tentative D call: TRBD2 (6 bases). This CDR3 is 15 amino acids long. V lost 4 bases and J 0 bases, leaving 12 bases between the germline ends. The germline CDR1 and CDR2 sequences are SGHRS and YFSETQ.

There are a few counts of this clonotype. V is TRBV11-1 and J is TRBJ2-2; a possible D gene is TRBD2 (5 bases). Germline values: CDR1 SGHAT, CDR2 FQDESV (reference sequence). V was pared by 5 bases and J by 7 bases, with 26 bases between. CDR3 length: 18 amino acids. CDR3 residues: CASSATVGIRRRIGELFF. The DNA of the CDR3 is TGTGCCAGCAGCGCCACGGTCGGGATACGGCGGAGGATCGGGGAGCTGTTTTTT.

The CDR3 here is CSARGRSTNTGELFF. In DNA form, the CDR3 reads TGCAGTGCTAGAGGACGCTCGACGAACACCGGGGAGCTGTTTTTT. V gene TRBV20-1 combines with J gene TRBJ2-2, with unresolved D. Germline CDR1 and CDR2: DFQATT and SNEGSKA (reference sequence). The CDR3 sequence is 15 residues long. Trimming took 1 base from V and 0 from J, leaving 9 bases between them.

V and J are TRBV7-9 and TRBJ2-3; D may be TRBD1 or TRBD2 (5 bases each). With 2 bases removed from V and 5 bases from J, the gap between germline ends came to 11 bases. This CDR3 contains 14 residues. CDR1 and CDR2 from the germline V gene are SEHNR and FQNEAQ (reference sequence). Here the CDR3 reads CASSLFGAQDTQYF. The CDR3 nucleotides are TGTGCCAGCAGCTTATTCGGGGCACAAGATACGCAGTATTTT.

This clonotype showed up just a few times. The chain joins TRBV7-9 to TRBJ2-3; D is tentatively TRBD1 or TRBD2 (5 bases each). V was pared by 6 bases and J by 3 bases, with 16 bases between. The CDR3 length is 15 residues. Germline loops: CDR1 SEHNR, CDR2 FQNEAQ (reference sequence). The CDR3 nucleotides are TGTGCCAGCAGTGGACAACGGGGCTATACAGATACGCAGTATTTT. Translated: CASSGQRGYTDTQYF.

The chain has TRBV20-1 and TRBJ2-4; 7 positions agree with TRBD2. The germline gives CDR1 DFQATT, CDR2 SNEGSKA (reference sequence). The CDR3 loop spans 15 amino acids. With V trimmed by 0 bases and J by 8 bases, 10 bases remained unmatched. The CDR3 DNA follows: TGCAGTGCTAGAGATCCCGGCGGGGGTCTAGACATTCAGTACTTC. It specifies CSARDPGGGLDIQYF.

The chain joins TRBV11-2 to TRBJ1-3; unclear D gene. The germline V gene encodes CDR1 SGHAT and CDR2 FQNNGV. Trimming left V 2 bases short and J 0 bases short, with 5 bases between. This CDR3 has 14 amino acids. The CDR3 DNA reads TGTGCCAGCAGCTTAATTCTCTCTGGAAACACCATATATTTT. Protein: CASSLILSGNTIYF. The variable domain in full, with the rest retrieved from reference TRBV11-2 and TRBJ1-3, is EAGVAQSPRYKIIEKRQSVAFWCNPISGHATLYWYQQILGQGPKLLIQFQNNGVVDDSQLPKDRFSAERLKGVDSTLKIQPAKLEDSAVYLCASSLILSGNTIYFGEGSWLTVV.

This clonotype was seen a handful of times. This chain joins TRBV2 and TRBJ2-3; 10 bases agree with TRBD2. After removal of 7 bases from V and 2 bases from J, the junction contained 6 bases not matched to a gene. The CDR3 is 15 residues long. Looked up from germline, CDR1 is SNHLY and CDR2 is FYNNEI. DNA of the CDR3: TGTGCCAGCAAATACCTAGCGGGGGCCACAGATACGCAGTATTTT. Amino acids: CASKYLAGATDTQYF.

The chain joins TRBV6-5 to TRBJ1-6; the D is unclear. The CDR3 contains 15 residues. Germline V gene sequence: CDR1 MNHEY, CDR2 SVGAGI. The ends were cut back, 2 bases at V and 2 bases at J, with 7 bases in the middle. The CDR3 nucleotides read TGTGCCAGCAGTTACCGGCAGGCCTATAATTCACCCCTCCACTTT. Protein product: CASSYRQAYNSPLHF.

The chain links TRBV3-1 to TRBJ2-7, with 7 positions matching TRBD2. Germline V gives CDR1 LGHDT, CDR2 YNNKEL (reference sequence). This CDR3 has 17 amino acids. J was trimmed by 9 bases and V by 1 base; bases with no gene match: 18. CDR3 bases: TGTGCCAGCAGCCAAGGGGCCGTCCGGGACTACCATATCGTGCAGTACTTC. It specifies CASSQGAVRDYHIVQYF.

The sample holds a few counts of this clonotype. The chain couples TRBV5-1 to TRBJ2-2, with TRBD1 matching over 7 bases. The CDR3 is made up of 16 amino acids. After removal of 0 bases from V and 3 bases from J, the junction contained 5 bases not matched to a gene. In germline, CDR1 is SGHRS, CDR2 YFSETQ. CDR3: CASSLGGGEDTGELFF. The CDR3 bases are TGCGCCAGCAGCTTGGGAGGGGGCGAGGACACCGGGGAGCTGTTTTTT.

This clonotype occurred a few times. This rearrangement joins TRBV2 to TRBJ2-2; TRBD2 might be the D (5 bases). Germline V gives CDR1 SNHLY, CDR2 FYNNEI. CDR3 length equals 15 residues. Trimming shortened V by 6 bases and J by 5 bases, and 16 bases separated the two germline ends. The DNA for the CDR3 is TGTGCCAGCAGACGTGTATCCTCGGGGACCGGGGAGCTGTTTTTT. It codes for CASRRVSSGTGELFF.

The chain employs TRBV4-3 and TRBJ2-3; TRBD2 might be the D (7 bases). This CDR3 comprises 16 residues. Trimming left V 0 bases short and J 5 bases short, with 15 bases between. In germline, CDR1 is LGHNA, CDR2 YSLEER. CDR3 sequence: CASSQDRGGRGDTQYF. DNA of the CDR3: TGCGCCAGCAGCCAAGATCGCGGGGGCAGGGGAGATACGCAGTATTTT.

This clonotype has just a few counts. V usage is TRBV4-2 and J usage is TRBJ2-1; 8 bases align to TRBD2. The CDR3 loop spans 13 amino acids. Trimming cost V 8 bases and J 9 bases; bases outside gene matches: 9. Germline V gene sequence: CDR1 LGHNA, CDR2 YNFKEQ. Written as DNA, the CDR3 is TGTGCCAGCGGGACCGGGACTAGAAGTGAGCAGTTCTTC. Translating it yields CASGTGTRSEQFF.

In this sample, this clonotype turned up a few times. The V call is TRBV12-3 or TRBV12-4, the J call TRBJ2-1, with 7 bases lining up with TRBD1. The CDR3 has 14 amino acids. J was trimmed by 10 bases and V by 3 bases; bases with no gene match: 9. This CDR3 is CASSLGPDRPEQFF. In nucleotides, the CDR3 is TGTGCCAGCAGTTTGGGGCCGGACAGGCCCGAGCAGTTCTTC.

This clonotype showed up just a few times. This chain joins TRBV5-1 and TRBJ2-7, with 8 nucleotides matching TRBD1. This CDR3 comprises 15 residues. The V gene's germline CDR1 is SGHRS and CDR2 YFSETQ. V lost 5 bases and J lost 6; bases outside the gene matches: 13. CDR3 coding DNA: TGCGCCAGCAGAGATCAGGGGGCGTCCCCTCTCGAGCAGTACTTC. Its protein product is CASRDQGASPLEQYF.

CDR3 bases: TGTGCCAGCAGCCAGGACGGGACTATTCAAGAGACCCAGTACTTC. It encodes CASSQDGTIQETQYF. J is TRBJ2-5 and V is TRBV4-2, with 7 bases matching TRBD2. Germline values: CDR1 LGHNA, CDR2 YNFKEQ. The CDR3 runs to 15 residues. Trimming removed 3 bases from V and 2 bases from J; junction bases left unmatched: 6.

The table lists this clonotype with many counts. This chain uses TRBV28 with TRBJ2-3; perhaps TRBD2 as D (6 bases). Germline V CDR1 and CDR2: MDHEN, SYDVKM. V dropped 4 bases and J dropped 0 bases, with 17 bases sitting between them. This CDR3 has 17 residues. CDR3 bases: TGTGCCAGCAGTTCCCCTCGGATAGCGGCTAGCACAGATACGCAGTATTTT. Translation gives CASSSPRIAASTDTQYF.

This clonotype turned up a few times. The rearrangement joins TRBV29-1 to TRBJ2-1; perhaps TRBD2 as D (6 bases). The ends were cut back, 6 bases at V and 13 bases at J, with 22 bases in the middle. The CDR3 is made up of 13 amino acids. Germline V CDR1 and CDR2: SQVTM, ANQGSEA. CDR3 in DNA: TGCAGCGTGGCCCCGGGGGTGTCCTCCTTACAGTTCTTC. Its translation: CSVAPGVSSLQFF.

This chain connects TRBV12-3 or TRBV12-4 to TRBJ2-5, with TRBD2 matching 9 bases. The CDR3 length is 18 residues. The ends lost 6 bases at V and 4 bases at J; junction bases unmatched: 18. As DNA, the CDR3 is TGTGCCAGCAGCAGGGGGGATCTTAGCGGGGGAGTCCGAGAGACCCAGTACTTC. This sequence encodes CASSRGDLSGGVRETQYF.

This clonotype was seen ten or more times. The chain links TRBV6-1 to TRBJ1-6; TRBD1 matches 7 bases. CDR1 is MNHNS, CDR2 SASEGT, per germline. This CDR3 is 14 amino acids long. V shed 9 bases and J 9 bases; nucleotides not matched to a gene: 11. This CDR3 is CASGQDALRSPLHF. In DNA form, the CDR3 reads TGTGCCAGTGGACAGGATGCGCTTCGTTCACCCCTCCACTTT.

V and J are TRBV5-6 and TRBJ2-7; perhaps TRBD1 as D (6 bases). This CDR3 region has 13 residues. CDR1 and CDR2 from the germline V gene are SGHDT and YYEEEE. V lost 7 bases and J 3 bases, leaving 14 bases between the germline ends. The CDR3 reads CASRTGSSYEQYF. For the CDR3, the DNA is TGTGCCAGCCGCACAGGGTCTAGCTACGAGCAGTACTTC.

This chain uses TRBV7-9 with TRBJ2-7, with no clear D. The CDR3 is 13 amino acids. Germline assignment: CDR1 SEHNR and CDR2 FQNEAQ (reference sequence). With 4 bases removed from V and 4 bases from J, the gap between germline ends came to 11 bases. The CDR3 spells CASSYTSQYEQYF. The CDR3 region has the DNA TGTGCCAGCAGCTATACTTCCCAATACGAGCAGTACTTC.

J is TRBJ1-4 and V is TRBV4-1; no clear D gene. Between the trimmed V and J ends, which lost 2 bases and 12 bases, there was a span of 10 bases. Germline CDR1 is MGHRA and CDR2 is YSYEKL. This CDR3 contains 12 residues. The CDR3 here is CASSQIPLELFF. The CDR3 bases are TGCGCCAGCAGCCAAATCCCACTGGAACTGTTTTTT.

This clonotype appeared many times. The chain uses TRBV20-1 and TRBJ1-4; 7 bases are a match to TRBD1. The J segment lost 7 bases and the V segment lost 0 bases, leaving 8 bases of the junction unmatched. CDR1 and CDR2 (germline): DFQATT, SNEGSKA (reference sequence). CDR3 length: 15 amino acids. The CDR3 spells CSARDLSQGIEKLFF. In nucleotides, the CDR3 is TGCAGTGCTAGAGATCTCTCACAGGGGATTGAAAAACTGTTTTTT.

A few counts support this clonotype. The chain uses TRBV7-9 and TRBJ2-5, with D unresolved. Trimming removed 8 bases from V and 5 bases from J, with 18 bases in between. Germline assignment: CDR1 SEHNR and CDR2 FQNEAQ (reference sequence). This CDR3 is built from 14 residues. The CDR3: CASARSGSGETQYF. The CDR3, as DNA: TGTGCCAGCGCCCGATCAGGCTCTGGGGAGACCCAGTACTTC.

The chain carries TRBV12-3 or TRBV12-4 and TRBJ2-2; no reliable D call. Deletions cut 8 bases from V and 7 bases from J, with 5 bases between. The CDR3 sequence is 10 residues long. DNA for the CDR3: TGTGCCAGCCTCGGCGGGGAGCTGTTTTTT. It codes for CASLGGELFF.

This clonotype was counted many times. V usage is TRBV28 and J usage is TRBJ1-5; the D is unclear. Trimming stripped 4 bases from V and 7 bases from J, with 8 bases between. The CDR3 is 12 amino acids. Germline V gives CDR1 MDHEN, CDR2 SYDVKM. The CDR3 DNA follows: TGTGCCAGCAGTTATTTCAACCAGCCCCAGCATTTT. This gives the protein CASSYFNQPQHF.

For this clonotype: Relative to the germline gene, one junction end is altered; a read error may explain this. The rearrangement uses TRBV5-6 and TRBJ2-5; 10 bases fit TRBD2. This CDR3 comprises 17 residues. Looked up from germline, CDR1 is SGHDT and CDR2 is YYEEEE. CDR3 sequence: CASSLAPGLAPQGTQYF. The CDR3 bases are TGTGCCAGCAGCTTAGCACCGGGACTAGCGCCTCAAGGGACCCAGTACTTC.

This clonotype was found a few times. CDR3 nucleotides: TGCGCCAGCAGCCAACAGCCTTGGAGATCCCACAATGAGCAGTTCTTC. As protein: CASSQQPWRSHNEQFF. J is TRBJ2-1 and V is TRBV4-1; D remains unclear. This CDR3 contains 16 residues. Germline V lookup: CDR1 MGHRA, CDR2 YSYEKL. The germline V and J ends were trimmed by 2 bases and 5 bases, with 16 bases remaining between them.